The sequence of this T cell receptor beta chain was determined in a study of T cell repertoires in cytomegalovirus infection. Study details: Indicated by public TCR beta signatures were CMV infection and matching HLA type.

Using its own MiXCR run on the reads, TCRdb lists one record per CDR3 protein. The sample gives around 230,000 distinct CDR3 sequences, roughly 34% of which show up once; roughly three fifths is in the top ten. Regarding the study as a whole: The ex vivo response showed dominance by HLA-C-restricted CMV-specific TCR beta clonotypes.

About this clonotype: Its specificity is not known.

Unmatched junction bases numbered 3, after V lost 4 bases and J lost 3 bases. Germline-derived CDR1 and CDR2 are MDHEN and SYDVKM. The length of the CDR3 is 15 residues. The chain uses TRBV28 and TRBJ2-7; 13 bases map to TRBD2. The TCR sequence derives from a human donor in good health (CMV status not recorded). Some clones in this sample may be carry-over from other donors' samples. The sequences come from CD8+ T cells from cultured PBMCs, collected from culture after CMV antigen stimulation. The CDR3 spells CASSWGTSGNYEQYF. The CDR3 bases are TGTGCCAGCAGTTGGGGGACTAGCGGGAACTACGAGCAGTACTTC.